The 20 T cell receptor beta chains presented below share a single source sample, sequenced in a study of T cells in Graves' hyperthyroidism and ophthalmopathy. RNA transcripts were the template for amplifying TCR beta CDR3 regions. First-round RT-PCR of the TCR CDR3 relied on the HTBI primer set. TCRdb reprocessed the multiplex PCR reads via MiXCR and lists one record per CDR3 protein. Of fewer than 700,000 distinct CDR3 sequences listed, 15% to 20% are singletons. What was sequenced was blood. These receptors were collected from a woman aged 18-29 years with Graves' ophthalmopathy.

The chain uses TRBV5-6 and TRBJ1-2, with D unclear. The CDR3 sequence is 15 residues long. V was clipped by 1 base and J by 3 bases, with 13 bases between them. Germline CDR1 and CDR2: SGHDT and YYEEEE. The CDR3 DNA is TGTGCCAGCAGCTTGCGGCTAGGGTTGGACTATGGCTACACCTTC. As protein: CASSLRLGLDYGYTF. Supplemented by reference TRBV5-6 and TRBJ1-2, the full variable domain reads DAGVTQSPTHLIKTRGQQVTLRCSPKSGHDTVSWYQQALGQGPQFIFQYYEEEERQRGNFPDRFSGHQFPNYSSELNVNALLLGDSALYLCASSLRLGLDYGYTFGSGTRLTVV.

Ten or more counts support this clonotype. The chain combines TRBV6-1 with TRBJ2-7; D is undetermined. The CDR3 sequence is 15 residues long. Germline V gene data show CDR1 as MNHNS and CDR2 as SASEGT. V was clipped by 6 bases and J by 0 bases, with 15 bases between them. CDR3 DNA: TGTGCCAGCAGCGATATAAGGACGAGCTCCTACGAGCAGTACTTC. This encodes CASSDIRTSSYEQYF.

There are a few counts of this clonotype. The chain employs TRBV28 and TRBJ1-2; 11 bases are shared with TRBD1. V lost 6 bases, J lost 8 bases, and 14 bases stayed unmatched. Germline CDR1 and CDR2: MDHEN and SYDVKM. CDR3 length: 16 amino acids. In DNA, the CDR3 is TGTGCCAGCAGACGACCGGGACAGGGGGGTCATGGCGGCTACACCTTC. Amino acids: CASRRPGQGGHGGYTF.

This clonotype has only a few counts. V gene TRBV7-2 combines with J gene TRBJ2-7; TRBD2 is a possible D gene (5 bases). V shed 5 bases and J shed 0 bases, with 14 bases lying between them. This CDR3 has 15 amino acids. From germline, CDR1 is SGHTA and CDR2 FQGNSA. This CDR3 is CASSPGTTSSYEQYF. The DNA for the CDR3 is TGTGCCAGCAGCCCGGGAACCACCAGCTCCTACGAGCAGTACTTC.

This clonotype showed up many times. The V and J genes are TRBV3-1 and TRBJ1-2; no clear D. The V gene's germline CDR1 is LGHDT and CDR2 YNNKEL (reference sequence). V was shortened by 0 bases and J by 8 bases, with 13 bases between the two germline ends. The CDR3 has 14 residues. The CDR3 sequence: CASSQDRKGNGYTF. The CDR3 DNA sequence: TGTGCCAGCAGCCAAGATAGGAAAGGGAACGGCTACACCTTC.

This clonotype has a handful of counts. V and J are TRBV6-2 or TRBV6-3 and TRBJ1-2, with D unresolved. The CDR3 runs 13 residues. The germline gives CDR1 MNHEY, CDR2 SVGEGT. V lost 7 bases, J lost 8 bases, and 17 bases lay in between. CDR3 sequence reads: CASTTDPEGGYTF. DNA of the CDR3: TGTGCCAGCACTACCGATCCAGAGGGCGGCTACACCTTC.

In this sample, this clonotype turned up many times. The V and J genes are TRBV24-1 and TRBJ2-1, with D possibly being TRBD1 (5 bases). The CDR3 contains 16 residues. From germline, CDR1 is KGHDR and CDR2 SFDVKD. Trimming removed 5 bases from V and 5 bases from J, with 18 bases in between. CDR3 sequence: CATSGLTVLNDNEQFF. The CDR3 nucleotides read TGTGCCACCAGTGGCCTGACAGTACTAAACGACAATGAGCAGTTCTTC.

The gene calls are TRBV10-3 and TRBJ1-3; D might be TRBD1 (6 bases). Per germline, CDR1 ENHRY and CDR2 SYGVKD. The CDR3 runs 16 residues. The V end lost 5 bases, the J end lost 0 bases, and 14 bases lay between the germline ends. In DNA form, the CDR3 reads TGTGCCATCAGTACCGACAGGACCAGCTCTGGAAACACCATATATTTT. Translated: CAISTDRTSSGNTIYF.

This clonotype has just a few counts. The V and J genes are TRBV2 and TRBJ1-4; tentatively, D is TRBD1 (6 bases). The length of the CDR3 is 17 residues. Germline CDR1 SNHLY, CDR2 FYNNEI. Trimming shortened V by 2 bases and J by 3 bases, and 16 bases separated the two germline ends. CDR3 bases: TGTGCCAGCAGTGAACAGGGGAGTGTTATCGCTAATGAAAAACTGTTTTTT. Its protein product is CASSEQGSVIANEKLFF.

This clonotype turned up a few times. The chain is built from TRBV28 and TRBJ2-4; the D gene is possibly TRBD1 (5 bases). The CDR3 totals 14 residues. Looked up from germline, CDR1 is MDHEN and CDR2 is SYDVKM. The V and J ends lost 1 base and 9 bases respectively, with 13 bases between them. CDR3 sequence (DNA): TGTGCCAGCAGTTTATACGTCCAGGGCGGCATTCAGTACTTC. Its translation: CASSLYVQGGIQYF.

V usage is TRBV9 and J usage is TRBJ2-1; maybe TRBD2 (5 bases). The germline V and J ends were trimmed by 0 bases and 1 base, with 8 bases remaining between them. CDR3 length: 15 amino acids. CDR1 is SGDLS, CDR2 YYNGEE, per germline. The CDR3 DNA follows: TGTGCCAGCAGCGTAGAAACGGGATCCTACAATGAGCAGTTCTTC. Its protein is CASSVETGSYNEQFF. Combining the CDR3 with reference TRBV9 and TRBJ2-1 gives the whole variable domain DSGVTQTPKHLITATGQRVTLRCSPRSGDLSVYWYQQSLDQGLQFLIQYYNGEERAKGNILERFSAQQFPDLHSELNLSSLELGDSALYFCASSVETGSYNEQFFGPGTRLTVL.

Ten or more counts support this clonotype. The chain combines TRBV28 with TRBJ1-1; TRBD1 agrees at 12 bases. The CDR3 loop spans 16 amino acids. CDR1 and CDR2 (germline): MDHEN, SYDVKM. After removal of 2 bases from V and 4 bases from J, the junction contained 5 bases not matched to a gene. CDR3 sequence (DNA): TGTGCCAGCAGTTTAAGGGGACAGGGGGCAATCACTGAAGCTTTCTTT. Its protein is CASSLRGQGAITEAFF.

On this clonotype itself: Since no conserved phenylalanine or tryptophan closes the CDR3, a read error is the likely cause. The chain carries TRBV27 and TRBJ2-7; D unclear. From germline, CDR1 is MNHEY and CDR2 SMNVEV (reference sequence). The CDR3 spans 12 residues. V was shortened by 6 bases and J by 4 bases, with 10 bases between the two germline ends. CDR3 residues: CASSSNSYEQYL. The DNA of the CDR3 is TGTGCCAGCAGCTCCAACAGTTACGAGCAGTACCTC.

The genes are TRBV20-1 and TRBJ2-3; 11 bases fit TRBD2. CDR3 length: 18 residues. V lost 5 bases and J lost 4; bases outside the gene matches: 17. CDR1 and CDR2 from the germline V gene are DFQATT and SNEGSKA (reference sequence). CDR3 protein: CSALVDIAGGISADTQYF. The CDR3 nucleotides read TGCAGTGCTCTAGTTGATATAGCGGGGGGGATTAGCGCAGATACGCAGTATTTT.

This clonotype was counted many times. The CDR3 DNA reads as TGTGCCAGCAGCACGACAGGGAATAATGAGCAGTTCTTC. This sequence encodes CASSTTGNNEQFF. V gene TRBV7-8 combines with J gene TRBJ2-1; 7 bases align to TRBD1. CDR1 and CDR2 from the germline V gene are SGHVS and FQNEAQ. With V trimmed by 5 bases and J by 7 bases, 5 bases remained unmatched. The CDR3 covers 13 residues.

This clonotype was recorded many times. This chain uses TRBV29-1 with TRBJ2-7; 11 bases are a match to TRBD1. Germline trimming cut 6 bases from V and 4 bases from J; bases unmatched to any gene: 11. This CDR3 contains 15 residues. Germline V gene sequence: CDR1 SQVTM, CDR2 ANQGSEA. This chain's CDR3 is CSVGIWTGGVYEQYF. In DNA, the CDR3 is TGCAGCGTGGGGATTTGGACAGGGGGCGTGTACGAGCAGTACTTC.

This clonotype was seen only a few times. The junction and the germline gene differ at one end; a read error may be behind it. The V call is TRBV27, the J call TRBJ2-6; TRBD1 is a possible D gene (5 bases). The CDR3 sequence is 16 residues long. From germline, CDR1 is MNHEY and CDR2 SMNVEV (reference sequence). CDR3 sequence: CASSLSSGTGANALTF. CDR3 in DNA: TGTGCCAGCAGTTTATCCTCGGGTACTGGGGCCAACGCCCTGACTTTC. The whole variable domain, remainder taken from reference TRBV27 and TRBJ2-6, is EAQVTQNPRYLITVTGKKLTVTCSQNMNHEYMSWYRQDPGLGLRQIYYSMNVEVTDKGDVPEGYKVSRKEKRNFPLILESPSPNQTSLYFCASSLSSGTGANALTFGAGSRLTVL.

The sample holds many counts of this clonotype. V and J are TRBV10-3 and TRBJ1-2, with 7 bases matching TRBD1. Trimming at V came to 6 bases and at J to 6 bases, leaving 7 bases not matched to a gene. In germline, CDR1 is ENHRY, CDR2 SYGVKD. The CDR3 has 13 amino acids. The CDR3 DNA follows: TGTGCCATCAGAATTACAGGGGAGGATGGCTACACCTTC. Its protein is CAIRITGEDGYTF.

In this sample, this clonotype turned up many times. This rearrangement joins TRBV11-2 to TRBJ2-5, with D unresolved. Germline V lookup: CDR1 SGHAT, CDR2 FQNNGV. The V and J ends lost 4 bases and 5 bases respectively, with 11 bases between them. This CDR3 comprises 13 residues. DNA of the CDR3: TGTGCCAGCAGCTCCCGATTATTTGAGACCCAGTACTTC. Its translation: CASSSRLFETQYF.

This clonotype was seen ten or more times. The chain is built from TRBV10-3 and TRBJ1-2; D unresolved. There are 12 residues in the CDR3. Germline V gene lookup returns CDR1 ENHRY and CDR2 SYGVKD. V lost 2 bases and J lost 7, with 8 bases in between. Here the CDR3 DNA reads TGTGCCATCAGTGAGCGACACCTTGGCTACACCTTC. Translating gives CAISERHLGYTF.